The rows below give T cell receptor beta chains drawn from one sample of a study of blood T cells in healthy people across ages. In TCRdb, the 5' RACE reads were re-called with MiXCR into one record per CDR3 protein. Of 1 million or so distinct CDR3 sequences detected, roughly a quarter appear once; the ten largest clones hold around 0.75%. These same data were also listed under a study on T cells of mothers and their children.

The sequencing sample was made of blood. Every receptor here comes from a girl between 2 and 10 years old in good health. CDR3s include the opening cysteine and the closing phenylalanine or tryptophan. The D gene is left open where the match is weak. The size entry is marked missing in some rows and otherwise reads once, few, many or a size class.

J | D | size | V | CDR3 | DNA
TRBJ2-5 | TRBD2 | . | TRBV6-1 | CASSLLPGGPRETQYF | TGTGCCAGCAGTCTGCTTCCGGGAGGGCCCCGGGAGACCCAGTACTTC
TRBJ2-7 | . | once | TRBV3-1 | CASSQDLGGIDKQYF | TGTGCCAGCAGCCAAGATCTGGGCGGGATAGACAAGCAGTACTTC
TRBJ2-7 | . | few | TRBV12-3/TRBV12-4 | CASSFQTPYEQYF | TGTGCCAGCAGTTTCCAGACACCGTACGAGCAGTACTTC
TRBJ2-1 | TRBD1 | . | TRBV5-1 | CASRGGTGSDEQFF | TGCGCCAGCAGAGGCGGGACAGGGAGCGATGAGCAGTTCTTC
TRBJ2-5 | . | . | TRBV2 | CASGITEGGSETQYF | TGTGCCAGCGGGATAACGGAGGGGGGTTCAGAGACCCAGTACTTC
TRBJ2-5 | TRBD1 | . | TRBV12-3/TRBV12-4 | CASNNRGAETQYF | TGTGCCAGCAATAACAGGGGAGCAGAGACCCAGTACTTC
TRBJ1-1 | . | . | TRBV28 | CASTPDANFKRGQGYRGAFF | TGTGCCAGCACCCCGGATGCCAACTTCAAGCGGGGGCAGGGCTATCGAGGAGCTTTCTTT
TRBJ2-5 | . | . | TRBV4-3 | CASSQDEMTEETQYF | TGCGCCAGCAGCCAAGATGAGATGACGGAAGAGACCCAGTACTTC
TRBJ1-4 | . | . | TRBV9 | CASSVAGFGEKLFF | TGTGCCAGCAGCGTAGCGGGGTTCGGTGAAAAACTGTTTTTT
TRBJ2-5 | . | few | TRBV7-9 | CASSTYPGTKETQYF | TGTGCCAGCAGTACATATCCCGGGACCAAAGAGACCCAGTACTTC
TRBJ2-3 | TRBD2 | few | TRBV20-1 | CSARRGGLTDTQYF | TGCAGTGCTAGGCGGGGGGGCCTCACAGATACGCAGTATTTT
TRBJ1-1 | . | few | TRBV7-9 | CASSLMVTEAFF | TGTGCCAGCAGCTTAATGGTCACTGAAGCTTTCTTT
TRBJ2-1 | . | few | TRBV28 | CASSEKLLYNEQFF | TGTGCCAGCAGCGAAAAACTTCTCTACAATGAGCAGTTCTTC
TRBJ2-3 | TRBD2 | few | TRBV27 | CASSWDRSGRVPVTDTQYF | TGTGCCAGCAGCTGGGATCGTAGCGGGAGGGTCCCCGTCACAGATACGCAGTATTTT
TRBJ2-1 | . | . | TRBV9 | CASSVFGTPSDEQFF | TGTGCCAGCAGCGTATTCGGGACACCCAGCGATGAGCAGTTCTTC
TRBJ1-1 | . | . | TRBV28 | CASSIPGGAVGTEAFF | TGTGCCAGCAGTATTCCGGGGGGCGCTGTGGGCACTGAAGCTTTCTTT
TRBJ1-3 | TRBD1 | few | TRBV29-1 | CSVEDLPGTGSGNTIYF | TGCAGCGTTGAAGATCTTCCTGGGACAGGCTCTGGAAACACCATATATTTT
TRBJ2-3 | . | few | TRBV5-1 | CASSFGTGGDTQYF | TGCGCCAGCAGCTTCGGGACTGGCGGTGATACGCAGTATTTT
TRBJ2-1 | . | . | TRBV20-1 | CSARDLGLRSSYNEQFF | TGCAGTGCTAGAGATCTTGGGTTACGGAGCTCCTACAATGAGCAGTTCTTC
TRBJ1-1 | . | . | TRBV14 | CASSQDELRTTEAFF | TGTGCCAGCAGCCAAGATGAGCTAAGAACAACTGAAGCTTTCTTT
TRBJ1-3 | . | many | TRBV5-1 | CASSLEGSGNTIYF | TGCGCCAGCAGCTTGGAGGGCTCCGGAAACACCATATATTTT
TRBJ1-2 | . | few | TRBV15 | CATSRDHYGYTF | TGTGCCACCAGCAGAGACCACTATGGCTACACCTTC
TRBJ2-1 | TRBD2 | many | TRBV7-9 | CASSTTSGPYEQFF | TGTGCCAGCAGCACGACTAGCGGCCCTTATGAGCAGTTCTTC
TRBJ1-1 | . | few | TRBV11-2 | CASSLGVTGTEAFF | TGTGCCAGCAGCTTAGGAGTAACGGGAACTGAAGCTTTCTTT
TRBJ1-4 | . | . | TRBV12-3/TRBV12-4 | CASSNLGGLQFEKLFF | TGTGCCAGCAGCAATTTGGGCGGACTCCAGTTCGAAAAACTGTTTTTT